The source of this T cell receptor (beta chain) is a study of blood T cell repertoires in COVID-19. On the study more broadly: PBMCs, B-cell-depleted T cells, or T cells provided the cDNA or gDNA that made up the material.

Germline V gene sequence: CDR1 LNHDA, CDR2 SQIVND (reference sequence). The CDR3 extends over 15 amino acids. V dropped 10 bases and J dropped 2; count of bases not matched to a gene: 10. Sequencing was performed with immunoSEQ multiplex PCR; in TCRdb, only in-frame clones are kept and a portion is missing. The data hold more than 250,000 clones, with more than 75% observed a single time. The genes are TRBV19 and TRBJ2-3; 9 bases align to TRBD2. The sequence was obtained from a man in his fifties or sixties with active or convalescent COVID-19. Sequenced sample: peripheral blood. This CDR3 reads CATKNTSGYTDTQYF. CDR3 nucleotide sequence: TGTGCCACTAAGAACACTAGCGGGTACACAGATACGCAGTATTTT.